This T cell receptor beta chain was observed in a study of graft-versus-host responses after intestinal transplantation. Turning to the study itself: The study gave all recipients anti-thymocyte globulin induction, then tacrolimus and steroids for about 3 years. Study-level results: Clonal ratios of graft-versus-host to host-versus-graft in allografts were high for patients exhibiting graft-donor T cell macrochimerism. Early post-transplant HvG declines showed an association with peak circulating GvH clone levels. GvH clonotypes were identified within recipient marrow, with a subset emerging first in ileum or blood.

The method was immunoSEQ multiplex PCR; TCRdb's version includes in-frame clones alone and lacks a portion of them. Here the sample spans 45,000 to 50,000 clones, around 90% being singletons. CDR1 GTSNPN and CDR2 SVGIG come from the germline V gene (reference sequence). The length of the CDR3 is 13 residues. V was trimmed by 5 bases and J by 1 base, leaving 11 bases between them. About this clone: Its specificity is unknown.

The specimen comprised unstimulated CD4+ T cells sorted from spleen or lymph node cells, sampled before transplant. The sequence was obtained from a human donor who was the organ donor for an intestinal transplant. The chain joins TRBV30 to TRBJ2-5; a possible D gene is TRBD2 (6 bases). In nucleotides, the CDR3 is TGTGCCTGGTCACCGGGACTCCAAGAGACCCAGTACTTC. It translates to CAWSPGLQETQYF. Combining the CDR3 with reference TRBV30 and TRBJ2-5 gives the whole variable domain SQTIHQWPATLVQPVGSPLSLECTVEGTSNPNLYWYRQAAGRGLQLLFYSVGIGQISSEVPQNLSASRPQDRQFILSSKKLLLSDSGFYLCAWSPGLQETQYFGPGTRLLVL.